This section outlines one TCR beta chain sequence together with its context. What it binds is unknown. These data come from a study of T-cell reconstitution after alpha-beta-depleted transplantation in children. Study findings and constraints: A year post-transplant, T-cell counts and diversity derived mostly from newly produced T cells. Reportedly, only several hundred clones from non-depleted graft cells drove alpha-beta T-cell counts at about two months. In some patients, recipient T cells and intrathymic progenitors surviving conditioning explained high day-60 diversity.

Unique molecular identifiers were built into the TCRbeta library. Each CDR3 protein gets one entry after TCRdb re-called the PCR reads with MiXCR. The sample includes about a million distinct CDR3 sequences, about 30% of them seen just once. The receptor was derived from a boy in the first two years of life who had a stem cell transplant for SCID, so the T cells may come from the graft donor. The sample here was PBMCs, mostly from graft donor cells, taken 360 days after TCRalphabeta/CD19-depleted stem cell transplant.

The CDR3: CASSLMDLSTDTQYF. Written as DNA, the CDR3 is TGCGCCAGCAGCTTGATGGATCTCAGCACAGATACGCAGTATTTT. V and J are TRBV5-1 and TRBJ2-3, with D unclear. The CDR3 sequence is 15 residues long. Germline V gene lookup returns CDR1 SGHRS and CDR2 YFSETQ. The V gene lost 1 base and the J gene lost 0 bases, with 9 bases spanning the gap.